The T cell receptor (beta chain) under discussion was sequenced for a study of T cells in Graves' hyperthyroidism and ophthalmopathy. The study's findings and limits: In the analysis, a 13 V-J model separated ophthalmopathy from stable hyperthyroidism. Among clonotypes expanded in thyroid above 0.001, most were also found in blood.

There were TCR beta CDR3 regions amplified from RNA transcripts. TCR CDR3 regions were first amplified by RT-PCR with HTBI primers. MiXCR, applied by TCRdb to the multiplex PCR reads, yields one record per CDR3 protein. The table records 650,000 to 800,000 distinct CDR3 sequences, 45% of them present only once. In this sample, this clonotype turned up a few times. Its antigen remains unidentified. The sequenced sample was peripheral blood or thyroid tissue (not recorded which). The clonotype originates from an adult man with Graves' disease, either hyperthyroidism or ophthalmopathy (not recorded which).

The CDR3 bases are TGTGCCAGTAATTCGCCGGGACAGAGCTCCTACGAGCAGTACTTC. Amino acid sequence: CASNSPGQSSYEQYF. V is TRBV19 and J is TRBJ2-7, with 7 bases fitting TRBD1. Germline V CDR1 and CDR2: LNHDA, SQIVND (reference sequence). With 7 bases clipped from V and 0 bases from J, the junction kept 9 bases outside the gene matches. The CDR3 extends over 15 amino acids.